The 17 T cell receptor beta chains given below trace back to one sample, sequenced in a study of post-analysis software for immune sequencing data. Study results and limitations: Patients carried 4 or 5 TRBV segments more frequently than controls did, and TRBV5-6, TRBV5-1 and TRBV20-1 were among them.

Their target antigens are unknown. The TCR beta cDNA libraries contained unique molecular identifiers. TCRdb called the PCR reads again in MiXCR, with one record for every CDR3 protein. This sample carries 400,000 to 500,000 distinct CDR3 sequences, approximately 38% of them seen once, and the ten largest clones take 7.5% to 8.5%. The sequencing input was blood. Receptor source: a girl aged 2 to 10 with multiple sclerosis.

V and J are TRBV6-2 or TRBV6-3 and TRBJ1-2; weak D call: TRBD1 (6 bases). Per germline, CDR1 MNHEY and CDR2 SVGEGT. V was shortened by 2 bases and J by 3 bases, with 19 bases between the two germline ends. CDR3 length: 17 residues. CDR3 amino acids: CASSYPVGQSKDYGYTF. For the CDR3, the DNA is TGTGCCAGCAGTTACCCAGTAGGACAGAGCAAGGACTATGGCTACACCTTC.

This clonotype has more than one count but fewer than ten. CDR3 sequence reads: CASSYSRAEGNEQYF. In DNA, the CDR3 is TGTGCCAGCAGTTACTCGAGGGCGGAAGGGAACGAGCAGTACTTC. This chain links TRBV6-6 with TRBJ2-7, with D perhaps matching TRBD2 (5 bases). In germline, CDR1 is MNHNY, CDR2 SVGAGI (reference sequence). CDR3 length: 15 amino acids. V gave up 0 bases and J gave up 5 bases, with 14 bases separating them.

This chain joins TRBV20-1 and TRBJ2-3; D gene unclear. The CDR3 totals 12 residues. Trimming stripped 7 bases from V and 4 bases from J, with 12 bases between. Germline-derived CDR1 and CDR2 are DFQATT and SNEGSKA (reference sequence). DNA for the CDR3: TGCAGTGTGGAGAGGTATCCAGATACGCAGTATTTT. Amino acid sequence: CSVERYPDTQYF.

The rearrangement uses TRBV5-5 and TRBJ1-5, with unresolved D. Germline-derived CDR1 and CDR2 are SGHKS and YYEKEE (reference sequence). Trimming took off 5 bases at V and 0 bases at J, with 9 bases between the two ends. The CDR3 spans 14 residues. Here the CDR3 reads CASRAYYSNQPQHF. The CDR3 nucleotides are TGTGCCAGCAGGGCGTACTATAGCAATCAGCCCCAGCATTTT.

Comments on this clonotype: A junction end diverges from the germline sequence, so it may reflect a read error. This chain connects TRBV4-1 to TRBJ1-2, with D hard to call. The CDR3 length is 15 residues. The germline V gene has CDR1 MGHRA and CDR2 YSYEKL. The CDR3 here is CASSQDPRVDYGHTF. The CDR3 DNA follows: TGCGCCAGCAGCCAAGATCCAAGGGTTGACTATGGCCACACCTTC.

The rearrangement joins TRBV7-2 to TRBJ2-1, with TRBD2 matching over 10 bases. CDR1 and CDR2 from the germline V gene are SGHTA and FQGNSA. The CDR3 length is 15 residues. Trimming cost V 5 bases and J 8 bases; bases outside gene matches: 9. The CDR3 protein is CASSDLAGVAYEQFF. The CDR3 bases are TGTGCCAGCAGCGATCTAGCGGGAGTAGCGTATGAGCAGTTCTTC.

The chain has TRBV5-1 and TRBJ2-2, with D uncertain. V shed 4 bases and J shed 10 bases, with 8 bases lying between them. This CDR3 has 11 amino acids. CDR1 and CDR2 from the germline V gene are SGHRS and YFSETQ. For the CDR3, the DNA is TGCGCCAGCAGCGCCTCCCAGGAGCTGTTTTTT. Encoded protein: CASSASQELFF.

The CDR3 region is CASSASFGTSGEETQYF. CDR3 sequence (DNA): TGTGCCAGCAGCGCCAGTTTCGGGACTAGCGGGGAAGAGACCCAGTACTTC. V is TRBV9 and J is TRBJ2-5; TRBD2 aligns across 13 bases. From germline, CDR1 is SGDLS and CDR2 YYNGEE. J gave up 3 bases and V 3 bases, and 8 bases lay outside the gene matches. The CDR3 covers 17 residues.

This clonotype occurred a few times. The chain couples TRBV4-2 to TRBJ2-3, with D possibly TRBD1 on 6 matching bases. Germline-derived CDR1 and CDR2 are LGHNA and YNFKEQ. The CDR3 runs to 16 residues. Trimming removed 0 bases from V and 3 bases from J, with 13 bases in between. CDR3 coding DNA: TGTGCCAGCAGCCAAGAGGGTCCAGGGGATACAGATACGCAGTATTTT. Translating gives CASSQEGPGDTDTQYF.

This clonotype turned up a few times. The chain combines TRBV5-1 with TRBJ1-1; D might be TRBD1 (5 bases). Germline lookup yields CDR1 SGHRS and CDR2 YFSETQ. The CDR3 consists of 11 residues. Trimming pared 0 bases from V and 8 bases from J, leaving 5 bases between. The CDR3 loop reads CASSLEGEAFF. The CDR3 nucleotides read TGCGCCAGCAGCTTGGAGGGGGAAGCTTTCTTT. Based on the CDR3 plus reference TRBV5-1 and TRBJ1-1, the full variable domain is KAGVTQTPRYLIKTRGQQVTLSCSPISGHRSVSWYQQTPGQGLQFLFEYFSETQRNKGNFPGRFSGRQFSNSRSEMNVSTLELGDSALYLCASSLEGEAFFGQGTRLTVV.

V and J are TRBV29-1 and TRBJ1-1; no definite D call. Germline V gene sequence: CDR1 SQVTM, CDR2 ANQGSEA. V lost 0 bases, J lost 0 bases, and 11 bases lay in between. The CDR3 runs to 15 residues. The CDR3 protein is CSVEDRGSMNTEAFF. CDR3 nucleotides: TGCAGCGTTGAAGATCGCGGTTCTATGAACACTGAAGCTTTCTTT.

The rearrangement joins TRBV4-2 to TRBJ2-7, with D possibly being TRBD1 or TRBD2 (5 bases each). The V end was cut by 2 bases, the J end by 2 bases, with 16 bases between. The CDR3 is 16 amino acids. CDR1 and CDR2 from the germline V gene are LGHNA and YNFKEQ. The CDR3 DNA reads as TGTGCCAGCAGCCAACAAGGGGCGGGCCTCCCCTACGAGCAGTACTTC. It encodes CASSQQGAGLPYEQYF.

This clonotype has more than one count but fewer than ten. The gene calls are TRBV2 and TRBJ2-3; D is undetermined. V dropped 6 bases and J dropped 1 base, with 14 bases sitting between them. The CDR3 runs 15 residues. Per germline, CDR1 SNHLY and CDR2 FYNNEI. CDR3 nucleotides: TGTGCCAGCAGGGTCTGGGAATTCGGCACAGATACGCAGTATTTT. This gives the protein CASRVWEFGTDTQYF.

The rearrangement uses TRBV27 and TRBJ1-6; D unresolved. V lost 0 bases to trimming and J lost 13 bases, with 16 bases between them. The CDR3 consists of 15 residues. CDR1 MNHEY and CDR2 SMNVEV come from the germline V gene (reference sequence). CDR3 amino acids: CASSLSNERTAPLHF. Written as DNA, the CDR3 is TGTGCCAGCAGTTTATCAAACGAACGGACGGCCCCCCTCCACTTT.

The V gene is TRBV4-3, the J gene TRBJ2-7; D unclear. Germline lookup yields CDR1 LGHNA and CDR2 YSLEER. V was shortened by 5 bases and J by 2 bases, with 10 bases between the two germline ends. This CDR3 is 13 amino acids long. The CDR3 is CASSETYPYEQYF. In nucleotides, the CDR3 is TGCGCCAGCAGCGAAACTTACCCCTACGAGCAGTACTTC.

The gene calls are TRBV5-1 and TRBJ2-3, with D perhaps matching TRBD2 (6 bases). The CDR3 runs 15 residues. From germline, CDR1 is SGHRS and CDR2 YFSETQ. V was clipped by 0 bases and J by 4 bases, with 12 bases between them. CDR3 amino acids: CASSLEASVADTQYF. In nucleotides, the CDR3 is TGCGCCAGCAGCTTGGAGGCTAGCGTCGCAGATACGCAGTATTTT.

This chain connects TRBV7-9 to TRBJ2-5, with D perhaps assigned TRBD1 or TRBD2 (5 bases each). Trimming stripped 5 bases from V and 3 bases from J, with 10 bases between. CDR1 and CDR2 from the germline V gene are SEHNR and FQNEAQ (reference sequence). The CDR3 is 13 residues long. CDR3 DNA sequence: TGTGCCAGCAGCGGGGGACCGAAAGAGACCCAGTACTTC. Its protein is CASSGGPKETQYF.